Shown below are 20 T cell receptor beta chains from a single sample sequenced in a study of T cell responses to AZD1222 COVID-19 vaccine. Sequencing was performed with immunoSEQ multiplex PCR; in TCRdb, only in-frame clones are kept and a portion is missing. The sample includes about 110,000 clones, 92% of them seen just once. The sequencing here drew on peripheral blood, taken on day 0 of AZD1222 vaccination. Receptors originate from an adult in good health.

The chain carries TRBV4-3 and TRBJ2-3, with D tentatively TRBD1 (6 bases). CDR1 and CDR2 (germline): LGHNA, YSLEER. The germline V and J ends were trimmed by 2 bases and 2 bases, with 14 bases remaining between them. This CDR3 has 16 residues. The CDR3 DNA reads TGCGCCAGCAGCCAAAAAACAGGGTCCGCCACAGATACGCAGTATTTT. It is translated as CASSQKTGSATDTQYF.

The V gene is TRBV11-2, the J gene TRBJ2-3; TRBD2 agrees at 8 bases. V was clipped by 5 bases and J by 4 bases; unmatched bases: 8. The germline gives CDR1 SGHAT, CDR2 FQNNGV. CDR3 length equals 15 residues. CDR3 residues: CASSRGGLVPDTQYF. CDR3 nucleotide sequence: TGTGCCAGCAGCCGGGGGGGGTTGGTACCAGATACGCAGTATTTT.

Remarks on this clone: Within the sample, other DNA sequences also encode this same CDR3. V usage is TRBV7-9 and J usage is TRBJ2-7; TRBD1 or TRBD2 may be the D gene (5 bases each). The CDR3 consists of 14 residues. V lost 3 bases, J lost 3 bases, and 12 bases lay in between. Looked up from germline, CDR1 is SEHNR and CDR2 is FQNEAQ (reference sequence). CDR3 bases: TGTGCCAGCAGCTTCGAGGGGATTAGCTACGAGCAGTACTTC. Translation gives CASSFEGISYEQYF. Full variable domain (missing parts from reference TRBV7-9 and TRBJ2-7): DTGVSQNPRHKITKRGQNVTFRCDPISEHNRLYWYRQTLGQGPEFLTYFQNEAQLEKSRLLSDRFSAERPKGSFSTLEIQRTEQGDSAMYLCASSFEGISYEQYFGPGTRLTVT.

The rearrangement joins TRBV7-2 to TRBJ2-3; the match to TRBD1 covers 8 bases. CDR1 is SGHTA, CDR2 FQGNSA, per germline. This CDR3 comprises 15 residues. J lost 0 bases, V lost 2 bases, and 1 base had no gene match. CDR3 sequence reads: CASSLRQGSTDTQYF. The CDR3 DNA reads as TGTGCCAGCAGCTTAAGACAGGGGAGCACAGATACGCAGTATTTT.

This rearrangement joins TRBV18 to TRBJ2-5; D is perhaps TRBD1 (6 bases). Deletions cut 3 bases from V and 4 bases from J, with 18 bases between. This CDR3 has 16 amino acids. CDR1 is KGHSH, CDR2 LQKENI, per germline. Written as DNA, the CDR3 is TGTGCCAGCTCACCGACGAAAACCAGGACAGCAGAGACCCAGTACTTC. It yields the protein CASSPTKTRTAETQYF. Together with reference TRBV18 and TRBJ2-5, the CDR3 gives the full variable domain: NAGVMQNPRHLVRRRGQEARLRCSPMKGHSHVYWYRQLPEEGLKFMVYLQKENIIDESGMPKERFSAEFPKEGPSILRIQQVVRGDSAAYFCASSPTKTRTAETQYFGPGTRLLVL.

The chain couples TRBV24-1 to TRBJ2-5, with 7 bases fitting TRBD1. Trimming at V came to 3 bases and at J to 5 bases, leaving 8 bases not matched to a gene. CDR1 and CDR2 (germline): KGHDR, SFDVKD. The CDR3 runs 15 residues. CDR3 sequence reads: CATSDPGTAQETQYF. CDR3 nucleotides: TGTGCCACCAGTGATCCCGGGACAGCCCAGGAGACCCAGTACTTC.

The rearrangement links TRBV6-2 or TRBV6-3 to TRBJ2-3, with 10 bases matching TRBD2. The CDR3 spans 15 residues. Germline CDR1 reads MNHEY; CDR2 reads SVGEGT. J was trimmed by 7 bases and V by 6 bases; bases with no gene match: 10. The CDR3 DNA is TGTGCCAGCAGCCCACCGGGACTAGCGCGAAATACGCAGTATTTT. It specifies CASSPPGLARNTQYF.

The genes are TRBV28 and TRBJ1-4, with D perhaps matching TRBD1 (6 bases). Trimming took 5 bases from V and 7 from J, leaving 17 bases between them. Germline assignment: CDR1 MDHEN and CDR2 SYDVKM. The length of the CDR3 is 15 residues. The CDR3 coding sequence is TGTGCCAGCAGTCAGGACAGAAGGACTGGTGAAAAACTGTTTTTT. This translates into CASSQDRRTGEKLFF.

The chain carries TRBV7-8 and TRBJ1-2, with no clear D. CDR1 is SGHVS and CDR2 is FQNEAQ in the germline V gene. This CDR3 region has 14 residues. V was cut by 2 bases and J by 2 bases, with 9 bases left in between. DNA of the CDR3: TGTGCCAGCAGCTTATCGGACGGGAACTATGGCTACACCTTC. Its protein is CASSLSDGNYGYTF.

The chain couples TRBV3-1 (or the pseudogene TRBV3-2) to TRBJ1-5; weak D call: TRBD1 (5 bases). This CDR3 has 14 amino acids. In germline, CDR1 is LGHDT, CDR2 YNNKEL (reference sequence). Trimming took 3 bases from V and 5 from J, leaving 11 bases between them. DNA for the CDR3: TGTGCCAGCAGCCAGAAGGGGATCGATCAGCCCCAGCATTTT. Amino acids: CASSQKGIDQPQHF.

The chain joins TRBV18 to TRBJ2-5; 7 nucleotides align to TRBD1. V lost 5 bases to trimming and J lost 0 bases; unmatched junction nucleotides: 0. From germline, CDR1 is KGHSH and CDR2 LQKENI. This CDR3 contains 13 residues. The CDR3, as DNA: TGTGCCAGCTCAGGGACAGACCAAGAGACCCAGTACTTC. This codes for CASSGTDQETQYF. The whole variable domain, filled in from reference TRBV18 and TRBJ2-5, reads NAGVMQNPRHLVRRRGQEARLRCSPMKGHSHVYWYRQLPEEGLKFMVYLQKENIIDESGMPKERFSAEFPKEGPSILRIQQVVRGDSAAYFCASSGTDQETQYFGPGTRLLVL.

The rearrangement uses TRBV10-2 and TRBJ2-1, with 9 nucleotides matching TRBD1. CDR1 and CDR2 (germline): WSHSY, SAAADI. V shed 3 bases, J shed 9 bases, and the junction held 15 bases outside the gene matches. The CDR3 loop spans 17 amino acids. The CDR3 sequence is CASSDPSAGTGSGEQFF. CDR3 DNA: TGCGCCAGCAGTGACCCAAGCGCCGGGACAGGGTCTGGTGAGCAGTTCTTC.

The CDR3: CASTLGRDTEAFF. The CDR3 bases are TGTGCCAGCACCTTGGGTAGAGACACTGAAGCTTTCTTT. This chain joins TRBV28 and TRBJ1-1, with D unresolved. V was shortened by 7 bases and J by 3 bases, with 12 bases between the two germline ends. Germline-derived CDR1 and CDR2 are MDHEN and SYDVKM. The CDR3 has 13 residues.

The chain recombines TRBV6-2 or TRBV6-3 with TRBJ1-5; perhaps TRBD1 as D (5 bases). The CDR3 runs 15 residues. V lost 5 bases and J 2 bases, leaving 13 bases between the germline ends. Germline CDR1 reads MNHEY; CDR2 reads SVGEGT. The CDR3 coding sequence is TGTGCCAGCAGTCGACTGAGGGACCGCAATCAGCCCCAGCATTTT. Its translation: CASSRLRDRNQPQHF.

The chain employs TRBV11-2 and TRBJ2-5; D gene ambiguous. Between the trimmed V and J ends, which lost 2 bases and 1 base, there was a span of 11 bases. This CDR3 is 15 amino acids long. The germline CDR1 and CDR2 sequences are SGHAT and FQNNGV. The CDR3 sequence: CASSLYSHLQETQYF. CDR3 in DNA: TGTGCCAGCAGCTTATACTCCCACCTCCAAGAGACCCAGTACTTC. The complete variable domain, with remaining parts taken from reference TRBV11-2 and TRBJ2-5, reads EAGVAQSPRYKIIEKRQSVAFWCNPISGHATLYWYQQILGQGPKLLIQFQNNGVVDDSQLPKDRFSAERLKGVDSTLKIQPAKLEDSAVYLCASSLYSHLQETQYFGPGTRLLVL.

The chain couples TRBV28 to TRBJ1-5; no definite D call. The CDR3 contains 14 residues. Trimming pared 3 bases from V and 8 bases from J, leaving 14 bases between. Germline CDR1 reads MDHEN; CDR2 reads SYDVKM. The CDR3 DNA follows: TGTGCCAGCAGTTTGATAGCCGTGGGGAAGCCCCAGCATTTT. As protein: CASSLIAVGKPQHF. The full variable domain, in which reference TRBV28 and TRBJ1-5 provide the parts outside the CDR3, is DVKVTQSSRYLVKRTGEKVFLECVQDMDHENMFWYRQDPGLGLRLIYFSYDVKMKEKGDIPEGYSVSREKKERFSLILESASTNQTSMYLCASSLIAVGKPQHFGDGTRLSIL.

The V and J genes are TRBV4-1 and TRBJ1-3, with D perhaps TRBD1 (5 bases). The CDR3 sequence is 14 residues long. Between the trimmed V and J ends, which lost 5 bases and 8 bases, there was a span of 16 bases. Germline V gene lookup returns CDR1 MGHRA and CDR2 YSYEKL. CDR3 loop: CASSFGGVRDTIYF. The CDR3 DNA follows: TGCGCCAGCAGCTTCGGGGGGGTCCGAGACACCATATATTTT.

The J gene is TRBJ2-1, the V gene TRBV11-1, with 8 bases matching TRBD2. The CDR3 is made up of 15 amino acids. CDR1 SGHAT and CDR2 FQDESV come from the germline V gene (reference sequence). V gave up 1 base and J gave up 15 bases; unmatched junction bases: 14. In DNA form, the CDR3 reads TGTGCCAGCAGCTTAGTCCTAGCGGGTACCAACCCTTTGTTCTTC. Translating it yields CASSLVLAGTNPLFF.

The chain has TRBV7-9 and TRBJ1-5; D unresolved. Germline lookup yields CDR1 SEHNR and CDR2 FQNEAQ (reference sequence). This CDR3 contains 14 residues. The V gene lost 1 base and the J gene lost 0 bases, with 4 bases spanning the gap. The CDR3 loop is CASSLEDSNQPQHF. The CDR3 DNA reads TGTGCCAGCAGCTTAGAGGATAGCAATCAGCCCCAGCATTTT.

The V call is TRBV7-8, the J call TRBJ2-5; 8 bases fit TRBD2. Germline V gene sequence: CDR1 SGHVS, CDR2 FQNEAQ. With V trimmed by 3 bases and J by 5 bases, 2 bases remained unmatched. This CDR3 contains 13 residues. The CDR3 sequence: CASSFTGGETQYF. In nucleotides, the CDR3 is TGTGCCAGCAGCTTCACGGGGGGGGAGACCCAGTACTTC.